Sequencing of this T cell receptor beta chain was carried out in a study of vaccination effects on CD4 cells after COVID-19. Sequencing in the ViraFEST assay came after antigen-specific CD4+ T cells had been expanded with viral peptide pools, which were used to stimulate PBMC. Researchers isolated CD4+ T cells once about eleven days of culture had elapsed. Vaccinated participants had no history of SARS-CoV-2 infection and tested negative for nucleocapsid antibodies. Germline-derived CDR1 and CDR2 are SGHRS and YFSETQ. J gave up 4 bases and V 0 bases, and 6 bases lay outside the gene matches. The CDR3 is made up of 15 amino acids. Regarding this clone: Its antigen is as yet unknown.

Generated by immunoSEQ multiplex PCR, the TCRdb table keeps only in-frame clones and is missing some. The table lists about 25,000 clones, over 70% of them singletons. The TCR was taken from a human donor who received a COVID-19 vaccine. The sample here was CD4+ T cells from PBMCs cultured with HCoV-NL63 spike peptides, taken before COVID-19 vaccination. The chain combines TRBV5-1 with TRBJ1-2, with 7 bases identical to TRBD1. As DNA, the CDR3 is TGCGCCAGCAGCTTGGTGACAGGGAATAGCTATGGCTACACCTTC. This encodes CASSLVTGNSYGYTF.